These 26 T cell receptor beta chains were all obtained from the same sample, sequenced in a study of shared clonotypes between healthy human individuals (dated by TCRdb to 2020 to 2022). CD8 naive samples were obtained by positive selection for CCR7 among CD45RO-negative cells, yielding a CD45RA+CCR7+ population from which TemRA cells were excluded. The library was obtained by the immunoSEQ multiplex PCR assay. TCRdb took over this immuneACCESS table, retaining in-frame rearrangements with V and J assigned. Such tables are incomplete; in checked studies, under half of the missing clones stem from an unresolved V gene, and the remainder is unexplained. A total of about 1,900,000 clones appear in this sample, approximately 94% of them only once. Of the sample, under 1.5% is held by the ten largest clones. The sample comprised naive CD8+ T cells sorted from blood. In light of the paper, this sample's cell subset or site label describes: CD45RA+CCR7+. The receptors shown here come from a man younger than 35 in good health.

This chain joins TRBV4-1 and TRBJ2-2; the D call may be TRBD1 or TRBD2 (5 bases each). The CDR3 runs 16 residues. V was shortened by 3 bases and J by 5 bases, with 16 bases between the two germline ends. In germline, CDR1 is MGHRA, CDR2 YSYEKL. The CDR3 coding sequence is TGCGCCAGCAGCCAGGGCCCGATAGAGGGGACCGGGGAGCTGTTTTTT. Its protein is CASSQGPIEGTGELFF.

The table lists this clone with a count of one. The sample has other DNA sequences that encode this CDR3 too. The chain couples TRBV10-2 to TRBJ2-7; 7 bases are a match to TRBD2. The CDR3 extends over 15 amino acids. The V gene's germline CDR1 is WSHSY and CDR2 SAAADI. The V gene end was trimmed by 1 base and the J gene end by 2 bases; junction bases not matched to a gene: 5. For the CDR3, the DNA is TGCGCCAGCAGTGAGTTGGCGGGGGTCGCCTACGAGCAGTACTTC. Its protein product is CASSELAGVAYEQYF.

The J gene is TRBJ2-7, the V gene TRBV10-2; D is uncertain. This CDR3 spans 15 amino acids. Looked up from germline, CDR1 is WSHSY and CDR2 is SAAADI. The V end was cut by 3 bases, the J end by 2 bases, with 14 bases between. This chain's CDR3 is CASSDPLTVAYEQYF. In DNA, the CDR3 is TGCGCCAGCAGTGACCCCCTTACCGTCGCCTACGAGCAGTACTTC.

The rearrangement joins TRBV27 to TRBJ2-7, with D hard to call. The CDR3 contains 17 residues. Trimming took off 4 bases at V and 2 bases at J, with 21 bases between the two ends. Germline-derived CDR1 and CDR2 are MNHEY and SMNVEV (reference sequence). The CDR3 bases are TGTGCCAGCAGTTCATCGATGAGACAAGCAATAACCTACGAGCAGTACTTC. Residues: CASSSSMRQAITYEQYF.

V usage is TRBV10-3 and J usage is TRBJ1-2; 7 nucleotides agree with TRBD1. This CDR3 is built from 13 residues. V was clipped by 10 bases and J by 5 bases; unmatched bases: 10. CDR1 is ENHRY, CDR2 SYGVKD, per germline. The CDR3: CATHTAGGYGYTF. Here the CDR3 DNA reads TGTGCCACGCACACCGCAGGGGGGTATGGCTACACCTTC.

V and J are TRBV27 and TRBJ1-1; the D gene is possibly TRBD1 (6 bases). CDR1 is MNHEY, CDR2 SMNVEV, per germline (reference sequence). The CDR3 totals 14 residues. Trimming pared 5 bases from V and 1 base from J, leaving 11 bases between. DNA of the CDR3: TGTGCCAGCAGTCTACTGACAGGGAACACTGAAGCTTTCTTT. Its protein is CASSLLTGNTEAFF.

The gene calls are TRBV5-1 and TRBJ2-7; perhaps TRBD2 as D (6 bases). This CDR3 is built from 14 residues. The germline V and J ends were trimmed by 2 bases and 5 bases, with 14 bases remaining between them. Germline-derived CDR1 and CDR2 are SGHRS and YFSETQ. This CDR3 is CASSFGGHGNEQYF. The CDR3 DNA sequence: TGCGCCAGCAGCTTTGGAGGGCATGGCAACGAGCAGTACTTC.

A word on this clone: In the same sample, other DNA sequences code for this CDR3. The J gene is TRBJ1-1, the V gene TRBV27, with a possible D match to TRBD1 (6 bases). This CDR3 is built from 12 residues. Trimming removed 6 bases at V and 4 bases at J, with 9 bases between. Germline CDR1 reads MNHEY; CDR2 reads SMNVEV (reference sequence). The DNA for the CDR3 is TGTGCCAGCAGCCAAGGGGGCACTGAAGCTTTCTTT. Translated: CASSQGGTEAFF.

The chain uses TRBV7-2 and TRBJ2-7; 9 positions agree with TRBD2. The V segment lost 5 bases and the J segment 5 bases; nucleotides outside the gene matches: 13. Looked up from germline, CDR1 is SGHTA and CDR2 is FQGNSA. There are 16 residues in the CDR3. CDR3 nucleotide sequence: TGTGCCAGCAGCCCTTCGACCGGGACTAGCAGACACGAGCAGTACTTC. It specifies CASSPSTGTSRHEQYF.

As DNA, the CDR3 is TGTGCCAGCAGTGAAGCGGGATCGGGTTCACCCCTCCACTTT. It codes for CASSEAGSGSPLHF. The rearrangement links TRBV2 to TRBJ1-6; D unclear. Germline values: CDR1 SNHLY, CDR2 FYNNEI. Trimming took off 0 bases at V and 9 bases at J, with 9 bases between the two ends. This CDR3 is 14 amino acids long.

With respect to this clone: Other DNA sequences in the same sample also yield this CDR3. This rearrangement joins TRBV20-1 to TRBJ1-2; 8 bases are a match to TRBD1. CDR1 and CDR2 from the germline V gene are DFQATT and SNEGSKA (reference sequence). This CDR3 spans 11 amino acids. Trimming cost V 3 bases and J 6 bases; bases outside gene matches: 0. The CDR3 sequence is CSARTGDGYTF. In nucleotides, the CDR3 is TGCAGTGCTAGGACAGGGGATGGCTACACCTTC.

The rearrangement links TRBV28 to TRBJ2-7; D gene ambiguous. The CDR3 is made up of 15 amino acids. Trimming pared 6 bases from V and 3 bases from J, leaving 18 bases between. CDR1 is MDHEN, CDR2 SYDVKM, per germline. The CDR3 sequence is CASSRLVFRDYEQYF. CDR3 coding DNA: TGTGCCAGCAGCCGTTTGGTTTTTCGAGACTACGAGCAGTACTTC.

The CDR3 is CASSFDTIGANEQFF. CDR3 coding DNA: TGTGCCAGCAGTTTTGATACGATTGGGGCGAATGAGCAGTTCTTC. The chain employs TRBV27 and TRBJ2-1; possibly TRBD1 for D (5 bases). The V gene lost 3 bases and the J gene lost 7 bases, with 16 bases spanning the gap. This CDR3 contains 15 residues. Per the germline V gene, CDR1 is MNHEY and CDR2 is SMNVEV (reference sequence).

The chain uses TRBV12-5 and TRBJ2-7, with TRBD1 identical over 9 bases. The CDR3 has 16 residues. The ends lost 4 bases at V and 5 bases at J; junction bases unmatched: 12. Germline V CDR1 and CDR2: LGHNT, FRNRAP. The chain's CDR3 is CASGWDTGTGFDEQYF. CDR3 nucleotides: TGTGCTAGTGGTTGGGATACCGGGACAGGGTTCGACGAGCAGTACTTC.

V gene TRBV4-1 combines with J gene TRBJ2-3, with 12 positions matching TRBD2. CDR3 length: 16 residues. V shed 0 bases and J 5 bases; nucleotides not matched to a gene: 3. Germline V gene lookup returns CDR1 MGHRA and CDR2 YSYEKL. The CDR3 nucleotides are TGCGCCAGCAGCCAAGAATCTAGCGGGGGGGGAGATACGCAGTATTTT. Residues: CASSQESSGGGDTQYF.

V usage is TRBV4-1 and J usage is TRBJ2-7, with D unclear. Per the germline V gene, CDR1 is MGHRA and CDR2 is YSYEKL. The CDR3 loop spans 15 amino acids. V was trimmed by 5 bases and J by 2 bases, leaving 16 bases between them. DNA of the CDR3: TGCGCCAGCAGCTACCGTGTAACACACACCTACGAGCAGTACTTC. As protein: CASSYRVTHTYEQYF.

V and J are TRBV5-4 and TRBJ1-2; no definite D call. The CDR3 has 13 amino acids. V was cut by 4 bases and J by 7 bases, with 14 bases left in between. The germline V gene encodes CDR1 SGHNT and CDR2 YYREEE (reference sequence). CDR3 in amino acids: CASSLSGTLGYTF. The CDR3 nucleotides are TGTGCCAGCAGCCTCTCCGGTACCCTTGGCTACACCTTC.

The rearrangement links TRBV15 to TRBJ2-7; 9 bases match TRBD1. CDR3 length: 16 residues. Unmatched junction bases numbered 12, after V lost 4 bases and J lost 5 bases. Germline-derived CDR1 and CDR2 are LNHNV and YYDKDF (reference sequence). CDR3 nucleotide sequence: TGTGCCACCAGCACCCCGCTTAGGGACAGGGTCGACGAGCAGTACTTC. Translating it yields CATSTPLRDRVDEQYF. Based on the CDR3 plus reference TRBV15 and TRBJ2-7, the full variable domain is DAMVIQNPRYQVTQFGKPVTLSCSQTLNHNVMYWYQQKSSQAPKLLFHYYDKDFNNEADTPDNFQSRRPNTSFCFLDIRSPGLGDTAMYLCATSTPLRDRVDEQYFGPGTRLTVT.

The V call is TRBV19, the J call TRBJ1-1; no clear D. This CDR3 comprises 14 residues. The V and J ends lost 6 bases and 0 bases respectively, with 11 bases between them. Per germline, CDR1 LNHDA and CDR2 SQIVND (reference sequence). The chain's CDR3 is CASRGRAVNTEAFF. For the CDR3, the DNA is TGTGCCAGTAGGGGGAGGGCAGTGAACACTGAAGCTTTCTTT.

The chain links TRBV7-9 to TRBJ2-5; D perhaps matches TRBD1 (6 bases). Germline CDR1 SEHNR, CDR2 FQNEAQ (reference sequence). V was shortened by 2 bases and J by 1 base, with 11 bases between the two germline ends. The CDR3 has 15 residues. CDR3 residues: CASSLWTEGQETQYF. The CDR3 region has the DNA TGTGCCAGCAGCTTATGGACAGAAGGCCAAGAGACCCAGTACTTC.

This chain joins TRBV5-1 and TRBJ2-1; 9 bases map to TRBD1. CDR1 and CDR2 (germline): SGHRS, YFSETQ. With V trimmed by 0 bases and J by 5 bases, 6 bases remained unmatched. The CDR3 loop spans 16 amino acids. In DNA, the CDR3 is TGCGCCAGCAGCTTGGCGGGACAGGGAATCCACAATGAGCAGTTCTTC. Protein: CASSLAGQGIHNEQFF.

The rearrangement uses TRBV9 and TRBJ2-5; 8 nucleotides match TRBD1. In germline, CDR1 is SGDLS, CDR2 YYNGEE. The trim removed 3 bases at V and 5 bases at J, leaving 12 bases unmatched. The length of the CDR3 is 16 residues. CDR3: CASSENSGGARETQYF. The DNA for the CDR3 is TGTGCCAGCAGCGAAAACTCAGGGGGCGCGCGGGAGACCCAGTACTTC. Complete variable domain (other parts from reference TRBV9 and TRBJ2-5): DSGVTQTPKHLITATGQRVTLRCSPRSGDLSVYWYQQSLDQGLQFLIQYYNGEERAKGNILERFSAQQFPDLHSELNLSSLELGDSALYFCASSENSGGARETQYFGPGTRLLVL.

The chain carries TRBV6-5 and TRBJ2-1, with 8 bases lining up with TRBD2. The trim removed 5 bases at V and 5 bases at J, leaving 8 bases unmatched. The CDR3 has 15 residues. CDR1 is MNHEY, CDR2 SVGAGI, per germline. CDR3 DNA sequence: TGTGCCAGCAGTCCGGGACTAGGGGGAAACAATGAGCAGTTCTTC. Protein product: CASSPGLGGNNEQFF.

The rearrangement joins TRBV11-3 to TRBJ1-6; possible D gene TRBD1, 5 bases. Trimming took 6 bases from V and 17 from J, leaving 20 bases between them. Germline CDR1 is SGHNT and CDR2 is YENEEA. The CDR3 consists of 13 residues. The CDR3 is CASSLTEEGEVHF. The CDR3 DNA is TGTGCCAGCAGTTTGACAGAGGAGGGCGAGGTCCACTTT.

The CDR3 bases are TGTGCCAGCAACGGGCTATTGGGGTACGAGCAGTACTTC. Protein product: CASNGLLGYEQYF. V and J are TRBV2 and TRBJ2-7; D uncertain. Trimming removed 7 bases from V and 4 bases from J, with 14 bases in between. The CDR3 totals 13 residues. Germline V gives CDR1 SNHLY, CDR2 FYNNEI.

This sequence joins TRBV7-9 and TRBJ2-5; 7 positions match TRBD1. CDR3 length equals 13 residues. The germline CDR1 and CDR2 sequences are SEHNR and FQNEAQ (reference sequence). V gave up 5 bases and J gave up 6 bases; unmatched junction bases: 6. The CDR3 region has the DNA TGTGCCAGCAGCCCCGGGACAGCCCAGACCCAGTACTTC. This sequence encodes CASSPGTAQTQYF.